Listed below are T cell receptor beta chains from one sample, sequenced in a study of T-cell reconstitution after alpha-beta-depleted transplantation in children. One entry per CDR3 protein results from TCRdb running MiXCR on the PCR reads. Seen here are about 260,000 distinct CDR3 sequences, 6.5% to 10% observed once, and the top ten hold just under 6.5%. This sample comprised PBMCs, mostly from graft donor cells, obtained 180 days after TCRalphabeta/CD19-depleted stem cell transplant. The origin of the receptors is a male patient between 10 and 17 years old who had a stem cell transplant for acute lymphoblastic leukemia, so the T cells may come from the graft donor. Both conserved end residues are part of each CDR3. D genes are given only for firm matches. The size field is filled for only some rows; it gives once, few, many or a size class.

cdr3_aa	cdr3_nt	v_call	j_call	cdr3_length	clone_size	d_call
CSVEMGAGTDTQYF	TGCAGCGTTGAAATGGGGGCCGGCACAGATACGCAGTATTTT	TRBV29-1	TRBJ2-3	14	many	NA
CASSVSSYNSPLHF	TGTGCCAGCAGTGTGAGCTCCTATAATTCACCCCTCCACTTT	TRBV6-1	TRBJ1-6	14	NA	NA
CASSLKRSRAGQGDTYEQYF	TGTGCCAGCAGTTTAAAACGGTCGAGGGCGGGACAGGGGGATACCTACGAGCAGTACTTC	TRBV28	TRBJ2-7	20	many	TRBD1
CASNPWTGGNFTEAFF	TGTGCCAGCAATCCGTGGACAGGGGGAAATTTCACTGAAGCTTTCTTT	TRBV28	TRBJ1-1	16	many	TRBD1
CASSLGSNIQYF	TGTGCCAGCAGCTTAGGATCCAACATTCAGTACTTC	TRBV11-2	TRBJ2-4	12	many	NA
CASSLVPGQGLNTEAFF	TGCGCCAGCAGCTTGGTTCCGGGACAGGGGTTGAACACTGAAGCTTTCTTT	TRBV5-1	TRBJ1-1	17	many	TRBD1
CASRDAGGRHTGELFF	TGTGCCAGCAGGGATGCGGGGGGGCGACACACCGGGGAGCTGTTTTTT	TRBV6-2/TRBV6-3	TRBJ2-2	16	many	TRBD2
CASSVGQTSTDTQYF	TGTGCCAGCAGCGTGGGACAGACTAGCACAGATACGCAGTATTTT	TRBV9	TRBJ2-3	15	many	TRBD1
CASSVRDRGVSGFF	TGTGCCAGCAGTGTCCGCGACAGGGGGGTCAGTGGGTTCTTC	TRBV6-2/TRBV6-3	TRBJ2-1	14	many	TRBD1
CATSRDPRPHSSYNEQFF	TGTGCCACCAGCAGAGACCCCCGACCCCATAGCTCCTACAATGAGCAGTTCTTC	TRBV15	TRBJ2-1	18	few	NA
CASSYSDSSGNTIYF	TGTGCCAGCAGTTACTCAGATTCCTCTGGAAACACCATATATTTT	TRBV6-5	TRBJ1-3	15	many	NA
CASSLYSSSPLHF	TGTGCCAGCAGCTTGTATAGTAGCTCACCCCTCCACTTT	TRBV7-3	TRBJ1-6	13	many	NA
CASTTLAGGPSNGELFF	TGTGCCAGCACTACCTTAGCGGGAGGGCCTTCGAACGGGGAGCTGTTTTTT	TRBV6-1	TRBJ2-2	17	few	TRBD2
CASSSISLEQFF	TGCGCCAGCAGCTCAATTTCCCTCGAGCAGTTCTTC	TRBV5-1	TRBJ2-1	12	many	NA
CASSPLRNEQFF	TGTGCCAGCAGCCCCCTACGAAATGAGCAGTTCTTC	TRBV7-9	TRBJ2-1	12	many	NA
CASSLLENTEAFF	TGTGCCAGCAGCTTACTAGAGAACACTGAAGCTTTCTTT	TRBV7-8	TRBJ1-1	13	many	NA
CSVGQGVNTEAFF	TGCAGCGTTGGTCAGGGTGTGAACACTGAAGCTTTCTTT	TRBV29-1	TRBJ1-1	13	many	NA
CASSEAGLNEQFF	TGTGCCAGCAGTGAGGCAGGGCTAAATGAGCAGTTCTTC	TRBV25-1	TRBJ2-1	13	many	NA
CASSFGLRRNEQFF	TGTGCCAGCAGCTTCGGGCTCCGAAGGAACGAGCAGTTCTTC	TRBV6-5	TRBJ2-1	14	many	NA
CAISVDRVGEKLFF	TGTGCCATCAGTGTGGACAGGGTCGGCGAAAAACTGTTTTTT	TRBV10-3	TRBJ1-4	14	many	TRBD1
CASSLGGSFNQPQHF	TGTGCCAGCAGCTTGGGAGGCAGTTTCAATCAGCCCCAGCATTTT	TRBV5-6	TRBJ1-5	15	many	NA
CASSHRQEGTEAFF	TGTGCCAGCAGCCATCGACAGGAAGGGACTGAAGCTTTCTTT	TRBV7-2	TRBJ1-1	14	many	NA
CSARGSSGGLKGEQFF	TGCAGTGCTAGAGGCTCTAGCGGGGGGCTAAAGGGTGAGCAGTTCTTC	TRBV20-1	TRBJ2-1	16	many	TRBD2
CASSPLWGTDTQYF	TGTGCCAGCAGCCCCCTCTGGGGCACAGATACGCAGTATTTT	TRBV9	TRBJ2-3	14	many	NA
CASSLERGRETQYF	TGTGCCAGCAGTTTAGAAAGGGGGCGGGAGACCCAGTACTTC	TRBV5-1	TRBJ2-5	14	many	TRBD1
CASKPGYSTDTQYF	TGTGCCAGCAAACCGGGATATAGCACAGATACGCAGTATTTT	TRBV12-3/TRBV12-4	TRBJ2-3	14	many	NA
CASSLRGQTYEQYF	TGCGCCAGCAGCTTGAGGGGACAGACCTACGAGCAGTACTTC	TRBV5-1	TRBJ2-7	14	many	TRBD1
CASSPRGGGGDTQYF	TGTGCCAGCAGCCCCCGAGGGGGTGGGGGAGATACGCAGTATTTT	TRBV7-3	TRBJ2-3	15	many	NA
CASKASRSNEQFF	TGTGCCAGCAAGGCTAGCCGTTCCAATGAGCAGTTCTTC	TRBV7-2	TRBJ2-1	13	many	NA
CASSFSIGQIYEQYF	TGCGCCAGCAGCTTCTCCATTGGACAGATCTACGAGCAGTACTTC	TRBV5-1	TRBJ2-7	15	many	NA
CASTGTPGRELFF	TGTGCCAGCACCGGGACCCCAGGGAGGGAGCTGTTTTTT	TRBV12-3/TRBV12-4	TRBJ2-2	13	many	NA
CSARGPPFYGYTF	TGCAGTGCTAGAGGGCCTCCATTCTATGGCTACACCTTC	TRBV20-1	TRBJ1-2	13	many	NA
CASSATGGEAQHF	TGTGCCAGTAGTGCGACAGGGGGCGAGGCCCAGCATTTT	TRBV19	TRBJ1-5	13	NA	TRBD1
CASSHFLGGIYEQYF	TGTGCCAGCAGCCATTTCTTAGGGGGAATCTACGAGCAGTACTTC	TRBV16	TRBJ2-7	15	many	NA
CASSTWGTGEEQYF	TGTGCCAGCAGCACCTGGGGGACAGGGGAAGAGCAGTACTTC	TRBV7-2	TRBJ2-7	14	few	TRBD1
CASSLRGGVLNTEAFF	TGCGCCAGCAGCTTGCGTGGAGGGGTTTTGAACACTGAAGCTTTCTTT	TRBV5-1	TRBJ1-1	16	many	NA
CASSVVVGQLSGANVLTF	TGTGCCAGCAGCGTAGTCGTCGGACAGCTCTCTGGGGCCAACGTCCTGACTTTC	TRBV9	TRBJ2-6	18	few	NA
CASSPRDSPTGGYTF	TGTGCCAGCAGCCCCAGGGACAGTCCTACGGGTGGCTACACCTTC	TRBV9	TRBJ1-2	15	many	TRBD1
CASSRVQGNTGELFF	TGTGCCAGTAGTAGGGTACAGGGAAACACCGGGGAGCTGTTTTTT	TRBV19	TRBJ2-2	15	many	NA
CASTDLLSGAGEQYF	TGTGCCAGCACCGACCTTCTTTCGGGAGCGGGGGAGCAGTACTTC	TRBV7-9	TRBJ2-7	15	many	TRBD2
CASSLVMGLANEQFF	TGTGCCAGCAGCTTAGTGATGGGACTCGCCAATGAGCAGTTCTTC	TRBV11-2	TRBJ2-1	15	many	NA